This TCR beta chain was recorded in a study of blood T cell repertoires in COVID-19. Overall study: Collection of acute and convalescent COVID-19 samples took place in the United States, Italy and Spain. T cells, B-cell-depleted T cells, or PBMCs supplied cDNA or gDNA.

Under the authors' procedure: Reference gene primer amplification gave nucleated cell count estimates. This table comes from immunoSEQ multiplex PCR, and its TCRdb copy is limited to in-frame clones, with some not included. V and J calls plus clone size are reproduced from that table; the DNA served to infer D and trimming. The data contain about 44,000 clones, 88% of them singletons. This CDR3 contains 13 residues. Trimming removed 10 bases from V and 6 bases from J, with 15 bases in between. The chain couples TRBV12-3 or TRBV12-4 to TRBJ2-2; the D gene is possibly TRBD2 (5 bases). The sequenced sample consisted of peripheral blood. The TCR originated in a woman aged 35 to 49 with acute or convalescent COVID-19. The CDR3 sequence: CATQRGQAGELFF. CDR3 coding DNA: TGTGCCACCCAACGAGGGCAGGCCGGGGAGCTGTTTTTT.